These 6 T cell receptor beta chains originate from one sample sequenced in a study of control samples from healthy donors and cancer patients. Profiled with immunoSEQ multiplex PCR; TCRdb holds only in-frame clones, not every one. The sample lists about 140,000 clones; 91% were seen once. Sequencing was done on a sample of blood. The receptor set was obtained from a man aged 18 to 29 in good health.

The CDR3 protein is CASSEINSPLHF. CDR3 DNA: TGCGCCAGCAGTGAAATCAATTCACCCCTCCACTTT. The chain combines TRBV10-1 with TRBJ1-6; D is ambiguous. The CDR3 length is 12 residues. The V gene lost 3 bases and the J gene lost 7 bases, with 4 bases spanning the gap. Germline loops: CDR1 WNHNN, CDR2 SYGVQD (reference sequence).

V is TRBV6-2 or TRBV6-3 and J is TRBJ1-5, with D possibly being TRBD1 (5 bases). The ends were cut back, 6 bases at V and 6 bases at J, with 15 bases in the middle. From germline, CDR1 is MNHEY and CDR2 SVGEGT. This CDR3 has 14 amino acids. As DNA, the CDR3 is TGTGCCAGCAGCCTTGGGCCCGGGGGTCAGCCCCAGCATTTT. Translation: CASSLGPGGQPQHF.

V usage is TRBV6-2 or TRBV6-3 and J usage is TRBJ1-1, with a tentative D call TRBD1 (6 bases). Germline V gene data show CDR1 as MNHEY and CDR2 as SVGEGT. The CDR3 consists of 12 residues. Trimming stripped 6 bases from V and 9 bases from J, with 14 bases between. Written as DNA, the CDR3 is TGTGCCAGCAGCCCTCCGAGGGGGAAAGCTTTCTTT. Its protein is CASSPPRGKAFF.

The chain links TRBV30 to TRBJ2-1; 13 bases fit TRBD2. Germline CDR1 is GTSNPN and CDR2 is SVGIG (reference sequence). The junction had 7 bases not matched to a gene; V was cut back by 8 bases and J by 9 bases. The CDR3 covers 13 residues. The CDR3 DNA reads TGTGCCAAGTCTTGGACTAGCGGGGGTGAGCAGTTCTTC. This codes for CAKSWTSGGEQFF.

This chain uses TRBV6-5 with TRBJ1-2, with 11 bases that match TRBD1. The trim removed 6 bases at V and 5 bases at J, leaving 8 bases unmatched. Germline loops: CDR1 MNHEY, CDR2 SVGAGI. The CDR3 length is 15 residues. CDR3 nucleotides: TGTGCCAGCAGATCCAGTGGGACAGGGGGATATGGCTACACCTTC. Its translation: CASRSSGTGGYGYTF.

CDR3 in amino acids: CASSLKLAGGYEQYF. The CDR3 DNA reads as TGCGCCAGCAGCTTGAAGCTAGCGGGGGGTTACGAGCAGTACTTC. The J gene is TRBJ2-7, the V gene TRBV5-1, with 11 bases that match TRBD2. With V trimmed by 1 base and J by 4 bases, 4 bases remained unmatched. The CDR3 is 15 residues long. Per the germline V gene, CDR1 is SGHRS and CDR2 is YFSETQ.